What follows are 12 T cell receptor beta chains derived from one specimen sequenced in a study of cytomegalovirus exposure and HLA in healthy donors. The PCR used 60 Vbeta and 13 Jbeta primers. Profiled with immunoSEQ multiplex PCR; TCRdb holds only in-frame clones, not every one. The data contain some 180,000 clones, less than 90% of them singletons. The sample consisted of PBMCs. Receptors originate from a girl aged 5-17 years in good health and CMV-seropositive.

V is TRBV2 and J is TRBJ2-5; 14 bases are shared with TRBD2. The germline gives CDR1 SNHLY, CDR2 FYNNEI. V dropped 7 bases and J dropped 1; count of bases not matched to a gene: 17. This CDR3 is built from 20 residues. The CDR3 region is CASTGTTGTSGRGAQETQYF. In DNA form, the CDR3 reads TGTGCCAGCACCGGGACAACCGGGACTAGCGGGAGAGGGGCCCAAGAGACCCAGTACTTC.

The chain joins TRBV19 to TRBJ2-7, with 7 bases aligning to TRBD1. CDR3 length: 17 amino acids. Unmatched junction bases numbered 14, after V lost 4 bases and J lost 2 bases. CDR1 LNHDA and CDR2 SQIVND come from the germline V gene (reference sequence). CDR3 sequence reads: CASSTAGQVIIPYEQYF. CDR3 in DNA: TGTGCCAGTAGTACCGCCGGACAGGTCATAATCCCCTACGAGCAGTACTTC.

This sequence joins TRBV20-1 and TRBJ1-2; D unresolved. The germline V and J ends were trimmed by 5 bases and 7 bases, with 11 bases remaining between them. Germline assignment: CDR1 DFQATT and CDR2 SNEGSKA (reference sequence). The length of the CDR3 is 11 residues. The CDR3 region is CSAWASAGYTF. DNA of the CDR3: TGCAGTGCTTGGGCGAGTGCTGGCTACACCTTC.

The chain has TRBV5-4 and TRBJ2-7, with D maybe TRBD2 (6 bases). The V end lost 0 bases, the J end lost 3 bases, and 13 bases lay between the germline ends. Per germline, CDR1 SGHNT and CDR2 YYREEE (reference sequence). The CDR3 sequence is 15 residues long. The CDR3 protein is CASSLATGGIYEQYF. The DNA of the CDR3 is TGTGCCAGCAGCTTGGCCACCGGGGGAATCTACGAGCAGTACTTC.

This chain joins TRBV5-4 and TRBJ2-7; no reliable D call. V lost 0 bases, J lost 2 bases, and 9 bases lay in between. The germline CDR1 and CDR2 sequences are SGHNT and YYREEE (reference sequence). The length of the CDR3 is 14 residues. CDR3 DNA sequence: TGTGCCAGCAGCTTGGGCGTTGCTACCTACGAGCAGTACTTC. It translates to CASSLGVATYEQYF.

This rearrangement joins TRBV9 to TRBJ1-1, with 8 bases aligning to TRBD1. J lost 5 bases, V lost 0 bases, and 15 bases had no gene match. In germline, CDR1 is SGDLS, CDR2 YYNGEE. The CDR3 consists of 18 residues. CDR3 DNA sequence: TGTGCCAGCAGCGTAGCTACCGGACAGGGAGGTAGGCTTACTGAAGCTTTCTTT. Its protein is CASSVATGQGGRLTEAFF. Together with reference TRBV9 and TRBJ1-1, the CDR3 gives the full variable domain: DSGVTQTPKHLITATGQRVTLRCSPRSGDLSVYWYQQSLDQGLQFLIQYYNGEERAKGNILERFSAQQFPDLHSELNLSSLELGDSALYFCASSVATGQGGRLTEAFFGQGTRLTVV.

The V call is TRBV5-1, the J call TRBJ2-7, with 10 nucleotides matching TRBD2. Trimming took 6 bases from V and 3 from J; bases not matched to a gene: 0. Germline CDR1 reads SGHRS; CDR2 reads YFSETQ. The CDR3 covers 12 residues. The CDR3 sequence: CASTSGSYEQYF. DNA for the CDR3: TGCGCCAGCACTAGCGGGAGCTACGAGCAGTACTTC.

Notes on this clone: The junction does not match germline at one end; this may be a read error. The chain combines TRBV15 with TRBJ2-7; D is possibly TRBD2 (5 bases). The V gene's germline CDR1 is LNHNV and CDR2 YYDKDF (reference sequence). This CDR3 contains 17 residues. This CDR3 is CATSRDKGGRNTYEQCF. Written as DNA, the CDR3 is TGTGCCACCAGCAGAGATAAAGGAGGACGCAACACCTACGAGCAGTGCTTC.

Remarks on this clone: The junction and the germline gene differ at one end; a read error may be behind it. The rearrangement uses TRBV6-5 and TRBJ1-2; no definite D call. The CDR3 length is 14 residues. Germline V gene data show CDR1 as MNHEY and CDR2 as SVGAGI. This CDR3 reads CARSYESFNYGYTF. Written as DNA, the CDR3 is TGTGCCCGCAGTTACGAAAGCTTTAACTATGGCTACACCTTC.

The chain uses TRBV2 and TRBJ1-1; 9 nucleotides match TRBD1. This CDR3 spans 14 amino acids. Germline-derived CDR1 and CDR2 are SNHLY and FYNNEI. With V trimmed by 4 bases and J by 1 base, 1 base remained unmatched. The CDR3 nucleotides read TGTGCCAGCAGTGGGGGACAGGGGAACACTGAAGCTTTCTTT. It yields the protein CASSGGQGNTEAFF.

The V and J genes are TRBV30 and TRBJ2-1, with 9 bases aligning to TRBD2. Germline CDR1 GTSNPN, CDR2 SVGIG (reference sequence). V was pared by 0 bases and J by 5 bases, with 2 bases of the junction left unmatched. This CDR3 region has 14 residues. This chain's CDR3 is CAWSVRLADNEQFF. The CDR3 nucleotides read TGTGCCTGGAGTGTACGACTAGCGGACAATGAGCAGTTCTTC.

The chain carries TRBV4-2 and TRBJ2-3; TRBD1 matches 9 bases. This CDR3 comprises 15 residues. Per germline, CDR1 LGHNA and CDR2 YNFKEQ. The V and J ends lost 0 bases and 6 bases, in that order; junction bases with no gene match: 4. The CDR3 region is CASSQEGDRADTQYF. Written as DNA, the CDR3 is TGTGCCAGCAGCCAAGAGGGGGACAGGGCGGATACGCAGTATTTT.